This TCR beta chain was captured in a study of T cell responses to AZD1222 COVID-19 vaccine. Study conclusions and caveats: Spike-specific TCR breadth rose after two AZD1222 doses, and depth rose as well. The study found vaccine-associated CD4 TCRs spanning spike, dominant at 160-218 and 743-854. The donor group comprised mostly white British people and more females; the analysis possibly underestimated clonal diversity. Among spike-specific TCRs, nearly half reportedly target unmutated variant regions.

The method was immunoSEQ multiplex PCR; TCRdb's version includes in-frame clones alone and lacks a portion of them. The data contain some 130,000 clones, 93% of them seen just once; the ten biggest clones take up 2.5% to 4%. Losses at the gene ends were 6 bases for V and 0 bases for J; bases not matched to a gene: 9. The CDR3 consists of 16 residues. Germline V gives CDR1 LGHNA, CDR2 YNFKEQ. With respect to this clone: Its specificity is unknown.

This material consisted of peripheral blood, taken on day 0 of AZD1222 vaccination. This sequence joins TRBV4-2 and TRBJ2-3, with TRBD2 matching 7 bases. The clonotype was recovered from an adult in good health. This chain's CDR3 is CASRQTSATSTDTQYF. The DNA of the CDR3 is TGTGCCAGCAGGCAAACTAGCGCCACTAGCACAGATACGCAGTATTTT.